The clone carrying this T cell receptor beta chain was picked up many times. What it binds is unknown. TCRdb analysed the multiplex PCR reads with MiXCR anew, one entry per CDR3 protein. This table holds over 200,000 distinct CDR3 sequences, under 35% found once. This record belongs to a study of breast tumors, draining lymph nodes, adjacent tissues. General study results and limits: Tumor TCR diversity was below lymph nodes but above nontumor tissue. Luminal-like breast cancer showed significantly greater tumor-nontumor repertoire similarity than basal-like breast cancer did. Data fit most tumor T cells coming from lymph node, expanding in tumor.

The V gene lost 6 bases and the J gene lost 1 base, with 16 bases spanning the gap. Per germline, CDR1 DFQATT and CDR2 SNEGSKA (reference sequence). The CDR3 is 15 residues long. Samples came from axillary lymph nodes draining the breast cancer. V and J are TRBV20-1 and TRBJ1-5; D gene ambiguous. Input material: axillary lymph node tissue. This TCR came from a female donor with breast cancer. Some clones in this sample may be carry-over from other donors' samples. CDR3 nucleotide sequence: TGCAGTGCCCTACGGTACAGTGGAAGCAATCAGCCCCAGCATTTT. Encoded protein: CSALRYSGSNQPQHF.